This T cell receptor beta chain was recovered during a study of T cell responses to AZD1222 COVID-19 vaccine. The CDR3 length is 13 residues. Trimming left V 0 bases short and J 7 bases short, with 9 bases between. Germline V gives CDR1 SGHAT, CDR2 FQDESV (reference sequence). Only in-frame clones appear in the TCRdb table, and some are missing; sequencing was by immunoSEQ multiplex PCR. This sample has roughly 150,000 clones; less than 90% occur once, and the top ten carry 6.9%. With regard to this clone: Its antigen is unidentified.

Study findings and constraints: Baseline seropositivity occurred in only 5 or 6 AZD1222 recipients. Reportedly, close to half of spike-specific TCRs are directed against unmutated variant regions. Repertoire collection took place solely once the T cell response had peaked. Across the whole spike, CD4 TCRs peaked at regions 160-218 and 743-854.

The chain employs TRBV11-1 and TRBJ1-2; D ambiguous. The sequenced sample was peripheral blood, obtained after recovery from COVID-19. The source is an adult who had recovered from COVID-19. CDR3: CASSLANLGGYTF. The CDR3 DNA is TGTGCCAGCAGCTTAGCCAACTTGGGTGGCTACACCTTC.